These 23 T cell receptor beta chains came from one sample sequenced in a study of blood T cell repertoires in COVID-19. Produced via immunoSEQ multiplex PCR; TCRdb's table is partial and in-frame only. The sample carries hundreds of thousands of clones, around 89% recorded once. The sample consisted of peripheral blood. Receptors were obtained from a woman between 50 and 59 years old with COVID-19, enrolled during active disease.

The rearrangement joins TRBV29-1 to TRBJ2-7, with 7 bases lining up with TRBD1. The germline gives CDR1 SQVTM, CDR2 ANQGSEA. The ends lost 0 bases at V and 12 bases at J; junction bases unmatched: 8. The CDR3 runs to 12 residues. CDR3 in DNA: TGCAGCGTTGAAGATTGGACAGGCGTGTGGTACTTC. Translating it yields CSVEDWTGVWYF.

CDR3 nucleotides: TGCGCCAGCAGCTTCAAGACTGACAATGAGCAGTTCTTC. This gives the protein CASSFKTDNEQFF. This chain links TRBV5-1 with TRBJ2-1, with unresolved D. V was shortened by 2 bases and J by 5 bases, with 8 bases between the two germline ends. This CDR3 contains 13 residues. Per the germline V gene, CDR1 is SGHRS and CDR2 is YFSETQ.

The genes are TRBV30 and TRBJ2-3; TRBD1 agrees at 9 bases. V dropped 5 bases and J dropped 3; count of bases not matched to a gene: 6. The length of the CDR3 is 14 residues. CDR1 GTSNPN and CDR2 SVGIG come from the germline V gene (reference sequence). The CDR3 DNA is TGTGCCTGGGGGTTGACAGGGGGAACAGATACGCAGTATTTT. The encoded protein is CAWGLTGGTDTQYF.

The chain is built from TRBV7-3 and TRBJ2-3; perhaps TRBD2 as D (5 bases). Germline CDR1 is SGHTA and CDR2 is FQGTGA. Trimming stripped 3 bases from V and 6 bases from J, with 10 bases between. The CDR3 loop spans 13 amino acids. This CDR3 reads CASSFSPGDTQYF. CDR3 sequence (DNA): TGTGCCAGCAGCTTTTCCCCGGGGGATACGCAGTATTTT.

This sequence joins TRBV10-3 and TRBJ1-1, with 7 bases that match TRBD1. The CDR3 totals 14 residues. V dropped 6 bases and J dropped 1; count of bases not matched to a gene: 5. CDR1 and CDR2 from the germline V gene are ENHRY and SYGVKD. CDR3: CAISSRGANTEAFF. As DNA, the CDR3 is TGTGCCATCAGCAGCAGGGGGGCGAACACTGAAGCTTTCTTT.

This clone was counted only a few times. The chain joins TRBV7-2 to TRBJ1-2; 11 bases map to TRBD1. The CDR3 consists of 19 residues. The germline V gene encodes CDR1 SGHTA and CDR2 FQGNSA. J lost 0 bases, V lost 5 bases, and 14 bases had no gene match. The CDR3 DNA is TGTGCCAGCAGCCCCAGAGGAGGGACAGGGGGAGGATCTAACTATGGCTACACCTTC. Its protein product is CASSPRGGTGGGSNYGYTF.

The genes are TRBV9 and TRBJ2-7; possible D gene TRBD2, 6 bases. Germline assignment: CDR1 SGDLS and CDR2 YYNGEE. Between the trimmed V and J ends, which lost 2 bases and 6 bases, there was a span of 15 bases. This CDR3 spans 14 amino acids. In nucleotides, the CDR3 is TGTGCCAGCAGCGTCTTTGATCGGGGGAGCGAGCAGTACTTC. This encodes CASSVFDRGSEQYF.

V usage is TRBV30 and J usage is TRBJ2-4, with 10 nucleotides matching TRBD1. The trim removed 2 bases at V and 9 bases at J, leaving 13 bases unmatched. Germline V gives CDR1 GTSNPN, CDR2 SVGIG (reference sequence). This CDR3 has 16 residues. As DNA, the CDR3 is TGTGCCTGGAGTCTCCGGGACAGGGGCTCAGAAGGCATTCAGTACTTC. Translation gives CAWSLRDRGSEGIQYF.

J is TRBJ2-1 and V is TRBV24-1; TRBD1 agrees at 12 bases. J was trimmed by 3 bases and V by 5 bases; bases with no gene match: 10. CDR1 and CDR2 (germline): KGHDR, SFDVKD. This CDR3 region has 18 residues. The CDR3 region is CATSGGTGGPWGYNEQFF. The CDR3 coding sequence is TGTGCCACCAGTGGAGGGACAGGGGGCCCCTGGGGCTACAATGAGCAGTTCTTC.

CDR3 DNA sequence: TGTGCCAGCACTTACCTGGGACAGATACCCTACGAGCAGTACTTC. As protein: CASTYLGQIPYEQYF. The J gene is TRBJ2-7, the V gene TRBV21-1; the D segment call TRBD1 is taken from the table without a DNA check. TRBV21-1 is annotated as a pseudogene. CDR3 size: 15 residues.

The rearrangement uses TRBV10-2 and TRBJ1-2, with TRBD1 matching 7 bases. The V gene end was trimmed by 6 bases and the J gene end by 1 base; junction bases not matched to a gene: 5. Germline assignment: CDR1 WSHSY and CDR2 SAAADI. This CDR3 region has 14 residues. CDR3 coding DNA: TGCGCCAGCAGGGAGACAGGGCTTAACTATGGCTACACCTTC. Its translation: CASRETGLNYGYTF.

Here the CDR3 reads CASSESQAGPYEQYF. In DNA, the CDR3 is TGTGCCAGCAGTGAATCACAGGCGGGGCCCTACGAGCAGTACTTC. The V gene is TRBV6-1, the J gene TRBJ2-7, with a weak D call TRBD2 (6 bases). Trimming left V 2 bases short and J 2 bases short, with 13 bases between. The CDR3 has 15 residues. Germline V gene data show CDR1 as MNHNS and CDR2 as SASEGT.

This sequence joins TRBV12-3 or TRBV12-4 and TRBJ2-1; D remains unclear. V lost 6 bases to trimming and J lost 1 base, with 7 bases between them. This CDR3 comprises 13 residues. CDR3 region: CASSPISYNEQFF. The DNA of the CDR3 is TGTGCCAGCAGCCCTATTTCCTACAATGAGCAGTTCTTC.

The chain carries TRBV7-9 and TRBJ1-1; 8 nucleotides align to TRBD1. V lost 5 bases and J lost 5; bases outside the gene matches: 10. This CDR3 region has 15 residues. Per germline, CDR1 SEHNR and CDR2 FQNEAQ (reference sequence). CDR3 amino acids: CASSTGTGSWTEAFF. The CDR3 DNA follows: TGTGCCAGCAGCACGGGGACAGGAAGTTGGACTGAAGCTTTCTTT. The complete variable domain, with remaining parts taken from reference TRBV7-9 and TRBJ1-1, reads DTGVSQNPRHKITKRGQNVTFRCDPISEHNRLYWYRQTLGQGPEFLTYFQNEAQLEKSRLLSDRFSAERPKGSFSTLEIQRTEQGDSAMYLCASSTGTGSWTEAFFGQGTRLTVV.

The chain joins TRBV27 to TRBJ2-7; 10 bases are shared with TRBD2. V gave up 4 bases and J gave up 4 bases; unmatched junction bases: 7. The germline gives CDR1 MNHEY, CDR2 SMNVEV (reference sequence). This CDR3 spans 15 amino acids. CDR3 DNA sequence: TGTGCCAGCAGTTCCAGCGGGGGGGCTACATACGAGCAGTACTTC. It yields the protein CASSSSGGATYEQYF.

The chain is built from TRBV6-2 or TRBV6-3 and TRBJ2-1; 8 nucleotides align to TRBD2. Trimming at V came to 1 base and at J to 2 bases, leaving 4 bases not matched to a gene. Germline CDR1 is MNHEY and CDR2 is SVGEGT. The CDR3 is 16 amino acids. As DNA, the CDR3 is TGTGCCAGCAGTTACTTTTTAGCGGGGCCCTACAATGAGCAGTTCTTC. Protein: CASSYFLAGPYNEQFF.

This chain links TRBV15 with TRBJ1-5; D is unresolved. Trimming removed 0 bases at V and 0 bases at J, with 6 bases between. Germline CDR1 reads LNHNV; CDR2 reads YYDKDF (reference sequence). The CDR3 has 15 amino acids. The CDR3 is CATSRDSDSNQPQHF. In DNA form, the CDR3 reads TGTGCCACCAGCAGAGATTCAGATAGCAATCAGCCCCAGCATTTT. The variable domain in full, completed from reference TRBV15 and TRBJ1-5, reads DAMVIQNPRYQVTQFGKPVTLSCSQTLNHNVMYWYQQKSSQAPKLLFHYYDKDFNNEADTPDNFQSRRPNTSFCFLDIRSPGLGDTAMYLCATSRDSDSNQPQHFGDGTRLSIL.

The V gene is TRBV6-6, the J gene TRBJ2-1, with D tentatively TRBD2 (6 bases). Trimming removed 2 bases from V and 5 bases from J, with 13 bases in between. Per the germline V gene, CDR1 is MNHNY and CDR2 is SVGAGI (reference sequence). The CDR3 is 15 residues long. The CDR3 here is CASSYVEGSNNEQFF. DNA for the CDR3: TGTGCCAGCAGTTACGTGGAGGGTAGTAACAATGAGCAGTTCTTC.

The chain employs TRBV27 and TRBJ1-5; TRBD1 is a possible D gene (5 bases). The ends were cut back, 3 bases at V and 6 bases at J, with 9 bases in the middle. This CDR3 is built from 13 residues. Per the germline V gene, CDR1 is MNHEY and CDR2 is SMNVEV (reference sequence). In nucleotides, the CDR3 is TGTGCCAGCAGTTTCAAAACAGGTCAGCCCCAGCATTTT. Residues: CASSFKTGQPQHF.

This clone was found a few times. Other DNA variants within this sample encode the same CDR3. This chain uses TRBV18 with TRBJ2-7, with D uncertain. Germline V lookup: CDR1 KGHSH, CDR2 LQKENI. V lost 3 bases and J lost 0, with 6 bases in between. The CDR3 has 13 residues. DNA for the CDR3: TGTGCCAGCTCACCGGCCAGCTCCTACGAGCAGTACTTC. Encoded protein: CASSPASSYEQYF.

The V gene is TRBV15, the J gene TRBJ2-2; D is unresolved. This CDR3 has 13 residues. Germline V CDR1 and CDR2: LNHNV, YYDKDF (reference sequence). Deletions cut 6 bases from V and 0 bases from J, with 5 bases between. CDR3: CATRSTNTGELFF. The CDR3 DNA reads as TGTGCCACCAGATCTACGAACACCGGGGAGCTGTTTTTT. Variable domain in full (rest from reference TRBV15 and TRBJ2-2): DAMVIQNPRYQVTQFGKPVTLSCSQTLNHNVMYWYQQKSSQAPKLLFHYYDKDFNNEADTPDNFQSRRPNTSFCFLDIRSPGLGDTAMYLCATRSTNTGELFFGEGSRLTVL.

V and J are TRBV5-6 and TRBJ1-2; the D gene is possibly TRBD1 (6 bases). The V gene lost 5 bases and the J gene lost 8 bases, with 25 bases spanning the gap. Germline V gives CDR1 SGHDT, CDR2 YYEEEE. This CDR3 has 16 amino acids. CDR3 nucleotides: TGTGCCAGCAGGCCGTCGACAGGCTTGGGTCCAGAAGGCTACACCTTC. Translating it yields CASRPSTGLGPEGYTF.

The count of this clone is one. The genes are TRBV27 and TRBJ1-3; 7 nucleotides line up with TRBD1. The germline CDR1 and CDR2 sequences are MNHEY and SMNVEV (reference sequence). Losses at the gene ends were 2 bases for V and 0 bases for J; bases not matched to a gene: 4. The CDR3 covers 16 residues. Here the CDR3 DNA reads TGTGCCAGCAGTTTAAGGGGGACAGTCTCTGGAAACACCATATATTTT. This sequence encodes CASSLRGTVSGNTIYF.